The TCR beta chain under discussion was sequenced for a study of shared clonotypes between healthy human individuals. The CDR3 totals 15 residues. Germline loops: CDR1 PRHDT, CDR2 FYEKMQ (reference sequence). V shed 6 bases, J shed 2 bases, and the junction held 8 bases outside the gene matches. The assay was run at deep level. In replicate PCRs of unsorted PBMC, 250 to 350 ng DNA, roughly 30,000 T cell genomes, was used. Assay used: immunoSEQ multiplex PCR; TCRdb lists only in-frame clones, some missing. The repertoire holds 500,000 to 650,000 clones, just over 75% seen once, with around 11% in the top ten.

Specimen: PBMCs. This clonotype was obtained from a woman between 40 and 50 years old in good health. Some clones in this sample may be carry-over from other donors' samples. This chain uses TRBV13 with TRBJ2-7; 9 nucleotides align to TRBD2. The CDR3 DNA reads as TGTGCCAGCAGATTTAGCGGGAGCGGGGCCTACGAGCAGTACTTC. This sequence encodes CASRFSGSGAYEQYF.